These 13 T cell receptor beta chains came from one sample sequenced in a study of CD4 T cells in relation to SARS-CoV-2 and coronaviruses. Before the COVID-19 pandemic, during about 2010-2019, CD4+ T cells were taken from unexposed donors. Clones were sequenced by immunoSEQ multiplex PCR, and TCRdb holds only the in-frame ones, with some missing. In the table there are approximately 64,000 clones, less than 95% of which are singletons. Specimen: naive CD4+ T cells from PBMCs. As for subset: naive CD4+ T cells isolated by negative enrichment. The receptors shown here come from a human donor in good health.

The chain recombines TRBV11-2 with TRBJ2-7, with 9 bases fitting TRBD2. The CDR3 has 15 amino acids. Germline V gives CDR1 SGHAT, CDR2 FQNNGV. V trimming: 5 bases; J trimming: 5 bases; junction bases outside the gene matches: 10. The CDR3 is CASSRDGGRVDEQYF. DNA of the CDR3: TGTGCCAGCAGCCGCGATGGCGGGAGGGTCGACGAGCAGTACTTC.

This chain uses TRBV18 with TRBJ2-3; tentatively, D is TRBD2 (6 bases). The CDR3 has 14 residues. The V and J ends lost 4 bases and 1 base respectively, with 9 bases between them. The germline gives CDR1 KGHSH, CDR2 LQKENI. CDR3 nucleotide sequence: TGTGCCAGCTCACTAGGGACTCGCACAGATACGCAGTATTTT. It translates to CASSLGTRTDTQYF.

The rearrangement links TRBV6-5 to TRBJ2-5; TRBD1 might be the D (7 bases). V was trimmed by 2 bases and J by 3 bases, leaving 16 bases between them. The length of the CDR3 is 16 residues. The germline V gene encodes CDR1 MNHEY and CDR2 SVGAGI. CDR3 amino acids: CASSYHGGGIKETQYF. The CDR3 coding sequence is TGTGCCAGCAGTTACCACGGAGGGGGCATCAAAGAGACCCAGTACTTC.

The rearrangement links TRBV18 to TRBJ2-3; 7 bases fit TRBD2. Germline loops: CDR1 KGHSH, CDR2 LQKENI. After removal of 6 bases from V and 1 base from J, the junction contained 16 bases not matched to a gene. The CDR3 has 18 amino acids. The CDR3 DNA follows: TGTGCCAGCTCGCCTGCGTCCGGGGGGAGACGGGGCACAGATACGCAGTATTTT. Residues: CASSPASGGRRGTDTQYF.

CDR3 region: CASSQGTLSSEKLFF. The CDR3 DNA reads as TGTGCCAGCAGCCAAGGGACTTTGTCCAGTGAAAAACTGTTTTTT. V and J are TRBV5-5 and TRBJ1-4; D possibly corresponds to TRBD1 (5 bases). V was trimmed by 4 bases and J by 7 bases, leaving 17 bases between them. CDR3 length equals 15 residues. The germline V gene encodes CDR1 SGHKS and CDR2 YYEKEE (reference sequence).

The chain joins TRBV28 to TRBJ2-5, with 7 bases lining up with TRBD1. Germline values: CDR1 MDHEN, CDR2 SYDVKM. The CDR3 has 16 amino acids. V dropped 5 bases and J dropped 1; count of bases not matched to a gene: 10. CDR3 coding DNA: TGTGCCAGCAGTGACTACAGGGGTCGGGGCCAAGAGACCCAGTACTTC. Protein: CASSDYRGRGQETQYF.

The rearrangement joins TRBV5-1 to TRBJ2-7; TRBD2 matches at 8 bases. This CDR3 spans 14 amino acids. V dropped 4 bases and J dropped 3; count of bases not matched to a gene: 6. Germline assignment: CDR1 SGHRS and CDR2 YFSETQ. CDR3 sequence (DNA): TGCGCCAGCAGCCAAGCGGGAGTCGTCTACGAGCAGTACTTC. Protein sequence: CASSQAGVVYEQYF.

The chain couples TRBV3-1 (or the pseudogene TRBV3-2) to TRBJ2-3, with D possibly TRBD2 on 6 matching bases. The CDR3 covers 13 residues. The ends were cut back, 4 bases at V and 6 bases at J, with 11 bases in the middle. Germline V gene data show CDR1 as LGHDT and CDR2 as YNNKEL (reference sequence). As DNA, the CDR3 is TGTGCCAGCAGCCCGGGGGTGCACGATACGCAGTATTTT. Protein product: CASSPGVHDTQYF.

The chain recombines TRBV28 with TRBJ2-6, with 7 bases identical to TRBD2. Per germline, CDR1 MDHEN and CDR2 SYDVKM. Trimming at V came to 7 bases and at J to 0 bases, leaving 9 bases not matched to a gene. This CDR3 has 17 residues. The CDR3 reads CASIPAGVRSGANVLTF. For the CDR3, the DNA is TGTGCCAGCATCCCCGCGGGGGTACGCTCTGGGGCCAACGTCCTGACTTTC. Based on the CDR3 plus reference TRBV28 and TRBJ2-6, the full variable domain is DVKVTQSSRYLVKRTGEKVFLECVQDMDHENMFWYRQDPGLGLRLIYFSYDVKMKEKGDIPEGYSVSREKKERFSLILESASTNQTSMYLCASIPAGVRSGANVLTFGAGSRLTVL.

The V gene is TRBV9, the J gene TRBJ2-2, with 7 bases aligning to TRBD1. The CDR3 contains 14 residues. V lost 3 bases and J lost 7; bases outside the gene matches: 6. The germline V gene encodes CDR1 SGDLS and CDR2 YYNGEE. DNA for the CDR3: TGTGCCAGCAGCGAAAACAGGGGTGGCGGGGAGCTGTTTTTT. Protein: CASSENRGGGELFF.

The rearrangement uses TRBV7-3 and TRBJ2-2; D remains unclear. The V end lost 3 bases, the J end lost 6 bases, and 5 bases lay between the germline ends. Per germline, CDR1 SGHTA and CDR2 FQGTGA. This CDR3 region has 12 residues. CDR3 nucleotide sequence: TGTGCCAGCAGCTTTGGTCCCGGGGAGCTGTTTTTT. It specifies CASSFGPGELFF.

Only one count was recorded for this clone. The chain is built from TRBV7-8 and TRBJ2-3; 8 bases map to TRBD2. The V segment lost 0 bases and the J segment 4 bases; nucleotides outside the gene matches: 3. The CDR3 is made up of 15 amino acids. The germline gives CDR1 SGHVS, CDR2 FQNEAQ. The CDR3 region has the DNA TGTGCCAGCAGCTTAGCGACGGGAGGGGCAGATACGCAGTATTTT. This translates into CASSLATGGADTQYF. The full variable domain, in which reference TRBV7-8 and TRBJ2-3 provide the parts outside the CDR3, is GAGVSQSPRYKVAKRGQDVALRCDPISGHVSLFWYQQALGQGPEFLTYFQNEAQLDKSGLPSDRFFAERPEGSVSTLKIQRTQQEDSAVYLCASSLATGGADTQYFGPGTRLTVL.

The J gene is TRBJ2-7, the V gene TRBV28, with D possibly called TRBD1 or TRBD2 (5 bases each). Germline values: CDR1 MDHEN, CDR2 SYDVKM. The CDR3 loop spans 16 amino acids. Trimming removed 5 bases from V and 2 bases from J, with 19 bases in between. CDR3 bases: TGTGCCAGCAGTGGGGACCGTGTTACCAAGGCCTACGAGCAGTACTTC. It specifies CASSGDRVTKAYEQYF.